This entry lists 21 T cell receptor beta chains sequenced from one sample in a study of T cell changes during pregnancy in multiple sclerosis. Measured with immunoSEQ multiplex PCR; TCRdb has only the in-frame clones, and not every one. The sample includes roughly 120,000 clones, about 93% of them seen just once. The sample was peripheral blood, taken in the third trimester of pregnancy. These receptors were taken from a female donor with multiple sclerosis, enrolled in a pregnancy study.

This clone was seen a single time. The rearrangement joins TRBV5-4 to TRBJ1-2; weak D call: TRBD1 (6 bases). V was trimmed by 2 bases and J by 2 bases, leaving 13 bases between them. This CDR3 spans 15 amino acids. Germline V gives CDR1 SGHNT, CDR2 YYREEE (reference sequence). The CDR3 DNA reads TGTGCCAGCAGCTTATCCCAGGGGAAGAACTATGGCTACACCTTC. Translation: CASSLSQGKNYGYTF.

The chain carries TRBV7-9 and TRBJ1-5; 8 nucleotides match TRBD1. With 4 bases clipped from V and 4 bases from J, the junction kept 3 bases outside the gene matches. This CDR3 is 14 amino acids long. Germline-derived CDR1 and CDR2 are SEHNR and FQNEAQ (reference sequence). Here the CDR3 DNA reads TGTGCCAGCAGCTCCACAGGGGGGAATCAGCCCCAGCATTTT. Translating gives CASSSTGGNQPQHF.

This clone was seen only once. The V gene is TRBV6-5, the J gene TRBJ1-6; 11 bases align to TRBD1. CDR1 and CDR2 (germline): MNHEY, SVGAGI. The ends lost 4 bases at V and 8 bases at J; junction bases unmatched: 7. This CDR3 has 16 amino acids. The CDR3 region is CASSSFGQGAYSPLHF. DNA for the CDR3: TGTGCCAGCAGTTCATTTGGACAGGGGGCTTATTCACCCCTCCACTTT.

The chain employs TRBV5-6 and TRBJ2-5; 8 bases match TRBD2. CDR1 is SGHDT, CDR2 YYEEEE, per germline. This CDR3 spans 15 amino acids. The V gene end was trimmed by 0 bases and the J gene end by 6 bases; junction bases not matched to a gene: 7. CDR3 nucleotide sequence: TGTGCCAGCAGCTTGGCAGCGGGAGTTGGGAAGACCCAGTACTTC. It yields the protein CASSLAAGVGKTQYF.

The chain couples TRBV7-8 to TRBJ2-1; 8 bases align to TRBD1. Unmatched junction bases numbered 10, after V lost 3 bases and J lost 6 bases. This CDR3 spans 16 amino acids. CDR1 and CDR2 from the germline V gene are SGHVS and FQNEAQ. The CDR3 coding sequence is TGTGCCAGCAGCTTGGACAGGGTAGTAGGATCCAATGAGCAGTTCTTC. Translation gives CASSLDRVVGSNEQFF.

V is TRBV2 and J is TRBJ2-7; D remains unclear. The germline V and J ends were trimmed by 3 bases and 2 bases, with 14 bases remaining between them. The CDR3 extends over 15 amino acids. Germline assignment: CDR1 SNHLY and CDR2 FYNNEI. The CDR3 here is CASSEAVTLTYEQYF. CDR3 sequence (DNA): TGTGCCAGCAGTGAGGCGGTTACCTTGACCTACGAGCAGTACTTC.

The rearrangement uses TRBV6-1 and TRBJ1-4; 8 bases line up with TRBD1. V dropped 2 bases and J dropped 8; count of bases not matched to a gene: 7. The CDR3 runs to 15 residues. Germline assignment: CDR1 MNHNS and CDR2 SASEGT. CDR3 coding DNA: TGTGCCAGCAGTGAAAATAACAGGGGGTGGGAAAAACTGTTTTTT. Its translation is CASSENNRGWEKLFF.

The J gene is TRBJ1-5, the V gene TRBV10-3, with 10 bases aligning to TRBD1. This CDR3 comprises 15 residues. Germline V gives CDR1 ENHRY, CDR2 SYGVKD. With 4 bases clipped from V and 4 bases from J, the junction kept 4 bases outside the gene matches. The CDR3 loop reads CAISGGQGENQPQHF. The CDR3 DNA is TGTGCCATCAGTGGTGGACAGGGGGAGAATCAGCCCCAGCATTTT.

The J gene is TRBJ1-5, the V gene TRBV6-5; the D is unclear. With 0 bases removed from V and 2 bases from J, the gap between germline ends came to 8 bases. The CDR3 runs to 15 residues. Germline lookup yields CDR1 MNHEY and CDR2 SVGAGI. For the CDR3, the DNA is TGTGCCAGCAGTTACTCTAACAACGGCAATCAGCCCCAGCATTTT. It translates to CASSYSNNGNQPQHF.

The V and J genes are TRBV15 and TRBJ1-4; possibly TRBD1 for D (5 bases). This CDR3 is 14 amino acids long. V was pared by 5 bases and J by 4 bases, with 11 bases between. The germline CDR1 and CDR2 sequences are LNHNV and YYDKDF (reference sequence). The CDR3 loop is CATSVRQFNEKLFF. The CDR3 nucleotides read TGTGCCACCAGCGTCCGACAGTTTAATGAAAAACTGTTTTTT.

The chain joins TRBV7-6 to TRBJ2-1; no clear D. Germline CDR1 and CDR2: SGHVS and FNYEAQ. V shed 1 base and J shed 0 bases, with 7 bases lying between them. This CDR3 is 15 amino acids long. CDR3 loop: CASSLDWSSYNEQFF. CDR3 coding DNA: TGTGCCAGCAGCTTAGATTGGAGCTCCTACAATGAGCAGTTCTTC.

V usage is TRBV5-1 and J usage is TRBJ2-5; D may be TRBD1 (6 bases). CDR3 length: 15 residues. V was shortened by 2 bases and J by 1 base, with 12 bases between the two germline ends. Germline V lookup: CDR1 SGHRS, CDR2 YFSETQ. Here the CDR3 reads CASSFGRGIQETQYF. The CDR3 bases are TGCGCCAGCAGCTTTGGCAGGGGCATCCAAGAGACCCAGTACTTC.

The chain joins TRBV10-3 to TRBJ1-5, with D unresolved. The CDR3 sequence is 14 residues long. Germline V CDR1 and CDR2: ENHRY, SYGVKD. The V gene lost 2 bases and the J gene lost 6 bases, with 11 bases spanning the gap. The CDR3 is CAISEGEGGQPQHF. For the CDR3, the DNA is TGTGCCATCAGTGAGGGGGAGGGTGGTCAGCCCCAGCATTTT.

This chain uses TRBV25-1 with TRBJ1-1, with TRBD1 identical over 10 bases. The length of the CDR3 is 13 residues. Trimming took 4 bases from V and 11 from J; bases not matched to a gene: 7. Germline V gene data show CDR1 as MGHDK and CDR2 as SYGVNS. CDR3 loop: CASSGQGAVAAFF. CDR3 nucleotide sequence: TGTGCCAGCAGTGGACAGGGGGCCGTGGCGGCTTTCTTT. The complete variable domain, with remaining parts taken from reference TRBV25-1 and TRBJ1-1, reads EADIYQTPRYLVIGTGKKITLECSQTMGHDKMYWYQQDPGMELHLIHYSYGVNSTEKGDLSSESTVSRIRTEHFPLTLESARPSHTSQYLCASSGQGAVAAFFGQGTRLTVV.

The CDR3 region has the DNA TGCGCCAGCAGTGAGGGAGATTGGACAGGGGGGAACACTGAAGCTTTCTTT. Amino acid sequence: CASSEGDWTGGNTEAFF. The rearrangement joins TRBV10-2 to TRBJ1-1; TRBD1 matches 10 bases. The CDR3 has 17 residues. V was clipped by 2 bases and J by 1 base; unmatched bases: 7. Germline CDR1 is WSHSY and CDR2 is SAAADI.

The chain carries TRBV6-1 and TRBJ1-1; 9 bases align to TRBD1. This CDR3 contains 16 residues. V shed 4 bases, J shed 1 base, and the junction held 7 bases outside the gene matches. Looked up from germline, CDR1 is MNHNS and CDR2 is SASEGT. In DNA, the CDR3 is TGTGCCAGCAGTGTCACAGGGGGCGCGTGGAACACTGAAGCTTTCTTT. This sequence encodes CASSVTGGAWNTEAFF.

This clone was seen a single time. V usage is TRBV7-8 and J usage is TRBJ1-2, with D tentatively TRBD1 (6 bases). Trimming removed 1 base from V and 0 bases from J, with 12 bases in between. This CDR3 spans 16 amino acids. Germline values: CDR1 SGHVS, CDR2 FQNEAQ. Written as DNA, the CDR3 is TGTGCCAGCAGCTTAGGGAGGACAGCATCTAACTATGGCTACACCTTC. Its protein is CASSLGRTASNYGYTF.

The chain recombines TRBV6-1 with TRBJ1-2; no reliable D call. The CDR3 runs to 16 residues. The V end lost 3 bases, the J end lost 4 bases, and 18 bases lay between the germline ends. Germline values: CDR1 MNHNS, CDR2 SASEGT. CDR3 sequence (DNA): TGTGCCAGCAGTGAGACGGTCCGGGAAGCTGGCTATGGCTACACCTTC. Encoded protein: CASSETVREAGYGYTF.

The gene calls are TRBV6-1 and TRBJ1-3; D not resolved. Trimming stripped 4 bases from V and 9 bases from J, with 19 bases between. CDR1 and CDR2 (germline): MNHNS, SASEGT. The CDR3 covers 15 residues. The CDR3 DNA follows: TGTGCCAGCAGTGCCCCACCGGAAGGGAGGAGCACCATATATTTT. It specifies CASSAPPEGRSTIYF.

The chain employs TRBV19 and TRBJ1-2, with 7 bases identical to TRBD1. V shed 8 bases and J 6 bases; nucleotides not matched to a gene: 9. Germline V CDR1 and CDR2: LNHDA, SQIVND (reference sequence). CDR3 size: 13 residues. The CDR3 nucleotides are TGTGCCAGTGGACAGGTTGCGCGGCATGGCTACACCTTC. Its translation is CASGQVARHGYTF. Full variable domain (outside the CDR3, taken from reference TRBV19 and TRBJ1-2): DGGITQSPKYLFRKEGQNVTLSCEQNLNHDAMYWYRQDPGQGLRLIYYSQIVNDFQKGDIAEGYSVSREKKESFPLTVTSAQKNPTAFYLCASGQVARHGYTFGSGTRLTVV.

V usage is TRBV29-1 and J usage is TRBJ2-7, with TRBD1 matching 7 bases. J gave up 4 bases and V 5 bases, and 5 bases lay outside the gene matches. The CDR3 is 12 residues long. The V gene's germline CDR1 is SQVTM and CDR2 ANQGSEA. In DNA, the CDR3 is TGCAGCGTTAAATCGGGACAGTACGAGCAGTACTTC. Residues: CSVKSGQYEQYF.